A selection of T cell receptor beta chains follows, all from one sample in a study of T cell responses to AZD1222 COVID-19 vaccine. Clones were sequenced by immunoSEQ multiplex PCR, and TCRdb holds only the in-frame ones, with some missing. This sample yields more than 75,000 clones, of which 90% to 95% are seen a single time; less than 8% belongs to the top ten. The sample in question was peripheral blood, obtained on day 0 of AZD1222 vaccination. The receptors were sampled from an adult in good health. The conserved cysteine and the conserved F or W are not part of the CDR3 here. Size tells how often a clone was seen (once, few, many) or the class of an expanded clone, and some rows leave it out.

j_call	v_call	clone_size	cdr3_aa
TRBJ1-6	TRBV9	NA	ASSVGRQWNSPLH
TRBJ2-7	TRBV11-3	NA	ASSLAPTYEQY
TRBJ2-1	TRBV19	NA	ASRREGQSYNEQF
TRBJ2-1	TRBV20-1	NA	SGSGNSNEQF
TRBJ2-2	TRBV7-3	NA	ASSPTTGTGELF
TRBJ2-3	TRBV6-4	NA	ASSGTPEGTDTQY
TRBJ2-1	TRBV29-1	NA	SVDRVGNEQF
TRBJ1-6	TRBV19	NA	ASSFQRTTPLH
TRBJ1-2	TRBV7-3	NA	ASSLTLRGYGYT
TRBJ1-1	TRBV13	NA	ASSPRDRGTNTEAF
TRBJ2-2	TRBV19	few	ASSMSTGGRTGELF
TRBJ2-5	TRBV5-1	once	ASSPPGQGNGWETQY
TRBJ1-2	TRBV27	NA	ASSSGLTGGAYGYT
TRBJ1-1	TRBV6-5	NA	ASSTLENTEAF
TRBJ2-2	TRBV5-8	NA	ASSTGQGSGGELF
TRBJ2-5	TRBV5-1	NA	ASSTGQETQY
TRBJ1-5	TRBV27	NA	ASARTGSGRYQPQH
TRBJ2-7	TRBV7-9	NA	ASSRQAYEQY
TRBJ2-7	TRBV3-1/TRBV3-2	NA	ASSASGGTYEQY
TRBJ2-1	TRBV7-3	NA	ASSSAITDEQF
TRBJ1-5	TRBV28	once	ASLGWTGDNQPQH
TRBJ1-3	TRBV18	NA	ASSRQGSSGNTIY
TRBJ1-5	TRBV5-4	few	ASSLAGGNQPQH
TRBJ1-1	TRBV12-3/TRBV12-4	few	ASSTNFGAF
TRBJ2-1	TRBV7-6	NA	ASSLSWLAVDNEQF
TRBJ2-1	TRBV10-3	NA	AIRPDPSHEQF
TRBJ1-5	TRBV27	once	ASSLRGGNQPQH
TRBJ2-5	TRBV11-2	NA	ASSGVTGGETQY
TRBJ1-2	TRBV27	NA	ASSLRGNNYGYT
TRBJ2-3	TRBV5-1	NA	ASSPERGTDTQY
TRBJ2-1	TRBV3-1/TRBV3-2	NA	ASNLGGNEQF
TRBJ1-1	TRBV20-1	NA	SARRTEAF
TRBJ1-2	TRBV7-2	NA	ASSHTGKGYT
TRBJ1-1	TRBV23-1	NA	ASSQPNVRTEAF
TRBJ2-3	TRBV3-1/TRBV3-2	few	ASSTFNTDTQY
TRBJ1-2	TRBV7-2	NA	ASSPQGAAGLSNYGYT
TRBJ2-7	TRBV28	NA	ASTRLSHYEQY
TRBJ1-3	TRBV9	NA	ASSVAPPGSGNTIY
TRBJ2-1	TRBV5-1	NA	ASSLAGNEQF
TRBJ2-1	TRBV6-5	NA	ASSRGPEQF
TRBJ1-5	TRBV19	NA	ASTDRDYSNQPQH
TRBJ1-1	TRBV10-3	NA	AIRAGGNTEAF
TRBJ1-5	TRBV7-3	NA	ASSLSPDQPQH
TRBJ1-3	TRBV7-2	few	ASSPQGTASYLGNTIY
TRBJ1-1	TRBV9	NA	ASSVGPPGQGDEAF
TRBJ1-1	TRBV5-4	NA	ASSFGTRRANTEAF
TRBJ1-3	TRBV6-5	NA	ASSTTVTGNTIY
TRBJ1-3	TRBV18	NA	ASSPWTDRNTIY
TRBJ2-7	TRBV7-9	NA	ASSLAPPRPEGGEQY
TRBJ2-2	TRBV27	NA	ASTPQGFGVTGELF
TRBJ2-6	TRBV19	NA	ASNDRAPGANVLT
TRBJ1-4	TRBV19	NA	ASSISQGAWNEKLF
TRBJ2-3	TRBV7-2	NA	ASSLAQGPRFGSTDTQY